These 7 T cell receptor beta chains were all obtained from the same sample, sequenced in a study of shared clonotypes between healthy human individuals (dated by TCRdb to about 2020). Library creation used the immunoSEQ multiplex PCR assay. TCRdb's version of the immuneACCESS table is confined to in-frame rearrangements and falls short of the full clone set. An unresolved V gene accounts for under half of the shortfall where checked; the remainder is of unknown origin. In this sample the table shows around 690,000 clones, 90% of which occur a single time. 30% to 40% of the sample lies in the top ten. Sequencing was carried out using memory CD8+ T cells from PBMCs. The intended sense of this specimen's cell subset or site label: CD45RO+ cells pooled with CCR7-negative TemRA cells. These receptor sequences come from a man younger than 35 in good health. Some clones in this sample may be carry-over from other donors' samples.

CDR3 DNA sequence: TGTGCCAGCAGTGAAGACAGGGGCTATGGCTACACCTTC. Translated, it gives CASSEDRGYGYTF. The chain carries TRBV28 and TRBJ1-2; 8 bases agree with TRBD1. The J segment lost 4 bases and the V segment lost 5 bases, leaving 3 bases of the junction unmatched. The germline gives CDR1 MDHEN, CDR2 SYDVKM. The CDR3 loop spans 13 amino acids.

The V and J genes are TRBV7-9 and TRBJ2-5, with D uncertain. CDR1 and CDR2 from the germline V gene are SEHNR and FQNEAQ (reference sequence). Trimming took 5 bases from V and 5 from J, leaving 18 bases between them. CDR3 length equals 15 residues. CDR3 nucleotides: TGTGCCAGCAGCCTACCGGGCCCGACGCAGGAGACCCAGTACTTC. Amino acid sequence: CASSLPGPTQETQYF.

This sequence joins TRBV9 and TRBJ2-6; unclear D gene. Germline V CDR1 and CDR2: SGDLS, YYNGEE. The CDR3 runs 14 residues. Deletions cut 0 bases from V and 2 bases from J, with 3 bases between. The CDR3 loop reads CASSVDPGANVLTF. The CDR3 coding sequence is TGTGCCAGCAGCGTAGACCCTGGGGCCAACGTCCTGACTTTC.

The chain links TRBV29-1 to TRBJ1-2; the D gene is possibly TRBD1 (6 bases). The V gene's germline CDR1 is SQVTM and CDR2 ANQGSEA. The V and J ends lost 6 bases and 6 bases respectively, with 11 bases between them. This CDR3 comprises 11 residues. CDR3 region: CSVVGGDGYTF. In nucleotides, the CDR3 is TGCAGCGTGGTGGGGGGCGATGGCTACACCTTC.

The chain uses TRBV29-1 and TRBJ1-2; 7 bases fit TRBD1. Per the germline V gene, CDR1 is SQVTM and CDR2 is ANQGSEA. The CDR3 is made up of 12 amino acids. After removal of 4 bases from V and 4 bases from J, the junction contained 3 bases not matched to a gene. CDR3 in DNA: TGCAGCGTTGCAGGGGGTGGCTATGGCTACACCTTC. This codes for CSVAGGGYGYTF.

The CDR3 nucleotides read TGTGCCACTCAGACTGGACTACGTTCCTACGAGCAGTACTTC. This sequence encodes CATQTGLRSYEQYF. This chain links TRBV27 with TRBJ2-7, with a weak D call TRBD2 (6 bases). This CDR3 comprises 14 residues. Germline CDR1 is MNHEY and CDR2 is SMNVEV (reference sequence). Trimming stripped 10 bases from V and 1 base from J, with 17 bases between.

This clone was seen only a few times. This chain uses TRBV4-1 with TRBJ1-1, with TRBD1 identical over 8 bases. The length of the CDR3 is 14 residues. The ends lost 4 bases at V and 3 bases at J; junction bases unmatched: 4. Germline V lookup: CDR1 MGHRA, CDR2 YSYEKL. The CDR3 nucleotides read TGCGCCAGCAGCCCCGGGACAGGCGACACTGAAGCTTTCTTT. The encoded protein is CASSPGTGDTEAFF.